These 29 T cell receptor beta chains came from one sample sequenced in a study of T-cell memory formation after mild COVID-19. TCRdb processed the 5' RACE reads anew with MiXCR; each CDR3 protein has one entry. The sample records 550,000 to 650,000 distinct CDR3 sequences, 17% being singletons. Sequenced sample: PBMCs or a T cell subset sorted from them (not recorded which). All receptors come from an adult woman who had mild COVID-19 (a few samples of this study predate the infection). Cell type and time point are not known.

This clonotype appeared once. J is TRBJ2-3 and V is TRBV21-1; no check of the table's D call, TRBD1, against the DNA was made. TRBV21-1 is described as a pseudogene. The CDR3 is 16 residues long. This CDR3 is CASSKEGQTGTDTQYF. For the CDR3, the DNA is TGTGCCAGCAGCAAAGAGGGGCAGACCGGCACAGATACGCAGTATTTT.

This chain uses TRBV12-3 or TRBV12-4 with TRBJ2-7; D call uncertain. The CDR3 is 13 amino acids. Trimming cost V 6 bases and J 1 base, with 10 bases left between them. The DNA for the CDR3 is TGTGCCAGCAGCACGACTGCGTCCTACGAGCAGTACTTC. Translation gives CASSTTASYEQYF.

The chain has TRBV6-5 and TRBJ2-1; 8 bases agree with TRBD2. The CDR3 contains 16 residues. Trimming removed 5 bases from V and 6 bases from J; junction bases left unmatched: 12. In germline, CDR1 is MNHEY, CDR2 SVGAGI. The CDR3 protein is CASSRTVAGFGNEQFF. The CDR3 coding sequence is TGTGCCAGCAGTCGAACCGTAGCGGGGTTTGGCAATGAGCAGTTCTTC.

This clonotype appeared a few times. The genes are TRBV29-1 and TRBJ1-2, with unresolved D. Germline V gene data show CDR1 as SQVTM and CDR2 as ANQGSEA. The CDR3 is 18 amino acids. V lost 7 bases and J lost 0, with 27 bases in between. CDR3 nucleotide sequence: TGCAGCGGTGGGCCCGAGGCCCCTCTTGGAGGGTCTAACTATGGCTACACCTTC. It yields the protein CSGGPEAPLGGSNYGYTF. The variable domain in full, with the rest retrieved from reference TRBV29-1 and TRBJ1-2, is SAVISQKPSRDICQRGTSLTIQCQVDSQVTMMFWYRQQPGQSLTLIATANQGSEATYESGFVIDKFPISRPNLTFSTLTVSNMSPEDSSIYLCSGGPEAPLGGSNYGYTFGSGTRLTVV.

This rearrangement joins TRBV3-1 to TRBJ2-5; TRBD2 agrees at 8 bases. This CDR3 is 15 amino acids long. Trimming cost V 1 base and J 4 bases; bases outside gene matches: 5. Per germline, CDR1 LGHDT and CDR2 YNNKEL (reference sequence). CDR3 loop: CASSQVSGEGETQYF. The CDR3 region has the DNA TGTGCCAGCAGCCAAGTTAGCGGGGAGGGAGAGACCCAGTACTTC.

This clonotype has only a few counts. The chain recombines TRBV5-5 with TRBJ2-7; 9 bases match TRBD1. V shed 3 bases, J shed 2 bases, and the junction held 9 bases outside the gene matches. The CDR3 loop spans 16 amino acids. Looked up from germline, CDR1 is SGHKS and CDR2 is YYEKEE (reference sequence). The CDR3 here is CASSSTNRDRAYEQYF. DNA of the CDR3: TGTGCCAGCAGCTCAACCAACCGGGACAGGGCCTACGAGCAGTACTTC.

This clonotype was seen a few times. The chain joins TRBV7-9 to TRBJ2-3; 10 bases are shared with TRBD2. The CDR3 length is 18 residues. Germline V gene sequence: CDR1 SEHNR, CDR2 FQNEAQ (reference sequence). J was trimmed by 3 bases and V by 3 bases; bases with no gene match: 12. CDR3 nucleotides: TGTGCCAGCAGCTTGGGGCAAACCGGGACTAGCGTGACAGATACGCAGTATTTT. Translation gives CASSLGQTGTSVTDTQYF.

This clonotype was recorded a few times. One end of the junction is discordant with germline, which a read error may explain. This chain uses TRBV5-1 with TRBJ1-1; no firm D call. Germline CDR1 is SGHRS and CDR2 is YFSETQ. The CDR3 length is 13 residues. The DNA for the CDR3 is TGCGCCAGCAGCCAGGACGGGAACACTGAAGCTTTATTT. Its translation is CASSQDGNTEALF.

In its sample, this clonotype was seen a few times. V gene TRBV20-1 combines with J gene TRBJ1-1; a possible D gene is TRBD1 (5 bases). Germline loops: CDR1 DFQATT, CDR2 SNEGSKA (reference sequence). Trimming took off 3 bases at V and 0 bases at J, with 14 bases between the two ends. The CDR3 contains 15 residues. CDR3 region: CSASPPWGMNTEAFF. The CDR3, as DNA: TGCAGTGCTAGCCCCCCATGGGGCATGAACACTGAAGCTTTCTTT.

The sample holds one count of this clonotype. This sequence joins TRBV12-3 or TRBV12-4 and TRBJ2-7; 11 nucleotides align to TRBD2. The CDR3 runs 16 residues. V lost 6 bases, J lost 3 bases, and 10 bases stayed unmatched. The CDR3 loop reads CASSPSGLAVDYEQYF. CDR3 DNA sequence: TGTGCCAGCAGCCCTTCGGGACTAGCGGTAGACTACGAGCAGTACTTC.

This chain connects TRBV7-9 to TRBJ1-1, with D possibly being TRBD1 (6 bases). Germline V gives CDR1 SEHNR, CDR2 FQNEAQ (reference sequence). The CDR3 extends over 15 amino acids. V gave up 1 base and J gave up 6 bases, with 15 bases separating them. CDR3 protein: CASSLVAGERAEAFF. The CDR3 nucleotides are TGTGCCAGCAGCTTAGTTGCAGGGGAGAGAGCTGAAGCTTTCTTT.

This clonotype was counted many times. The CDR3 is CASGSSLGLATDTQYF. Here the CDR3 DNA reads TGTGCCAGCGGTTCTAGTTTGGGACTAGCTACGGATACGCAGTATTTT. This chain uses TRBV6-2 or TRBV6-3 with TRBJ2-3, with 9 bases lining up with TRBD2. Looked up from germline, CDR1 is MNHEY and CDR2 is SVGEGT. CDR3 length equals 16 residues. Trimming at V came to 8 bases and at J to 6 bases, leaving 15 bases not matched to a gene.

The rearrangement uses TRBV18 and TRBJ1-2; 7 bases line up with TRBD1. The V gene's germline CDR1 is KGHSH and CDR2 LQKENI. V was clipped by 4 bases and J by 6 bases; unmatched bases: 11. This CDR3 has 15 residues. The CDR3 nucleotides are TGTGCCAGCTCACTCGCCTTGGGGACAGACGATGGCTACACCTTC. Protein: CASSLALGTDDGYTF.

The rearrangement links TRBV20-1 to TRBJ1-2; 7 bases agree with TRBD1. V was pared by 3 bases and J by 8 bases, with 9 bases of the junction left unmatched. Per germline, CDR1 DFQATT and CDR2 SNEGSKA (reference sequence). This CDR3 has 13 residues. DNA of the CDR3: TGCAGTGCTAGGGCCGGGACAGACAGAGGCTACACCTTC. Its translation: CSARAGTDRGYTF.

The chain recombines TRBV3-1 with TRBJ2-3, with 9 bases fitting TRBD2. The germline V gene has CDR1 LGHDT and CDR2 YNNKEL (reference sequence). V trimming: 6 bases; J trimming: 3 bases; junction bases outside the gene matches: 16. This CDR3 has 18 residues. The CDR3 protein is CASSRRGGNAAWTDTQYF. CDR3 sequence (DNA): TGTGCCAGCAGTCGGCGGGGGGGCAATGCGGCTTGGACAGATACGCAGTATTTT.

A few counts support this clonotype. The CDR3 coding sequence is TGTGCCACCTGGGGGGGAACCTACAATGAGCAGTTCTTC. Encoded protein: CATWGGTYNEQFF. The gene calls are TRBV24-1 and TRBJ2-1; 7 bases fit TRBD2. Germline CDR1 is KGHDR and CDR2 is SFDVKD. Germline trimming cut 9 bases from V and 2 bases from J; bases unmatched to any gene: 3. The CDR3 is 13 residues long.

V is TRBV7-9 and J is TRBJ1-5; TRBD1 might be the D (6 bases). The CDR3 has 13 residues. Trimming removed 8 bases from V and 6 bases from J, with 14 bases in between. CDR1 is SEHNR and CDR2 is FQNEAQ in the germline V gene (reference sequence). CDR3 nucleotides: TGTGCCAGCCGAACAGGGCCGGGTCAGCCCCAGCATTTT. It yields the protein CASRTGPGQPQHF.

Only a few counts were recorded for this clonotype. V gene TRBV28 combines with J gene TRBJ2-2; tentatively, D is TRBD2 (5 bases). The CDR3 is made up of 14 amino acids. CDR1 and CDR2 (germline): MDHEN, SYDVKM. V dropped 10 bases and J dropped 1 base, with 13 bases sitting between them. CDR3 nucleotide sequence: TGTGCCACGCGGGCCGAATTGAACACCGGGGAGCTGTTTTTT. This encodes CATRAELNTGELFF.

The V gene is TRBV20-1, the J gene TRBJ2-3, with TRBD1 as a possible D gene (5 bases). Germline V gene sequence: CDR1 DFQATT, CDR2 SNEGSKA (reference sequence). The CDR3 length is 13 residues. V was cut by 0 bases and J by 7 bases, with 11 bases left in between. Here the CDR3 DNA reads TGCAGTGCTAGAGATCAGCAGGGTTATACGCAGTATTTT. Its protein is CSARDQQGYTQYF.

This clonotype was seen more than once but under ten times. V usage is TRBV5-1 and J usage is TRBJ2-1; TRBD1 matches at 11 bases. The CDR3 loop spans 19 amino acids. Germline CDR1 reads SGHRS; CDR2 reads YFSETQ. Trimming cost V 4 bases and J 7 bases; bases outside gene matches: 19. CDR3 loop: CASSQLFPAGTGGRNEQFF. The CDR3 DNA sequence: TGCGCCAGCAGCCAACTATTCCCAGCCGGGACAGGGGGAAGGAATGAGCAGTTCTTC.

This clonotype was observed a handful of times. The rearrangement links TRBV5-1 to TRBJ2-7; 7 bases agree with TRBD1. The CDR3 covers 16 residues. Trimming cost V 0 bases and J 2 bases; bases outside gene matches: 8. Per germline, CDR1 SGHRS and CDR2 YFSETQ. CDR3 in amino acids: CASSLGFGQEAYEQYF. CDR3 in DNA: TGCGCCAGCAGCTTGGGCTTTGGACAGGAAGCCTACGAGCAGTACTTC.

The CDR3 loop is CASSYSILAENYEQYF. The CDR3 region has the DNA TGTGCCAGCAGTTACTCGATTTTGGCCGAAAACTACGAGCAGTACTTC. J is TRBJ2-7 and V is TRBV6-5; unclear D gene. The CDR3 is made up of 16 amino acids. Germline CDR1 MNHEY, CDR2 SVGAGI. V lost 0 bases, J lost 3 bases, and 15 bases lay in between.

The chain recombines TRBV6-2 or TRBV6-3 with TRBJ2-7; possibly TRBD1 for D (6 bases). V was cut by 0 bases and J by 6 bases, with 9 bases left in between. Germline CDR1 reads MNHEY; CDR2 reads SVGEGT. The CDR3 length is 13 residues. CDR3 nucleotide sequence: TGTGCCAGCAGTTACTCGGCAGGGGCCGAGCAGTACTTC. Translating gives CASSYSAGAEQYF.

The chain couples TRBV4-1 to TRBJ1-2, with D maybe TRBD1 (5 bases). CDR3 size: 14 residues. Germline V gene data show CDR1 as MGHRA and CDR2 as YSYEKL. Trimming cost V 0 bases and J 2 bases, with 7 bases left between them. The CDR3 protein is CASSQEPGNYGYTF. For the CDR3, the DNA is TGCGCCAGCAGCCAAGAGCCAGGGAACTATGGCTACACCTTC.

This clonotype was picked up a small number of times. This rearrangement joins TRBV11-2 to TRBJ1-4; D is uncertain. The CDR3 runs to 15 residues. V was trimmed by 3 bases and J by 8 bases, leaving 16 bases between them. Germline CDR1 SGHAT, CDR2 FQNNGV. The CDR3 region is CASSFFISGGEKLFF. Written as DNA, the CDR3 is TGTGCCAGCAGCTTTTTTATCTCGGGAGGGGAAAAACTGTTTTTT.

The chain links TRBV6-6 to TRBJ1-1, with 8 bases identical to TRBD1. Germline V gene data show CDR1 as MNHNY and CDR2 as SVGAGI (reference sequence). J was trimmed by 8 bases and V by 5 bases; bases with no gene match: 19. This CDR3 region has 17 residues. As DNA, the CDR3 is TGTGCCAGCAGTCCTATCCCCCGAGGACAGGGTACGAAAGAAGCTTTCTTT. Translated: CASSPIPRGQGTKEAFF.

This clonotype came up once. V and J are TRBV6-6 and TRBJ2-1; D is ambiguous. V gave up 2 bases and J gave up 9 bases, with 11 bases separating them. The length of the CDR3 is 13 residues. Looked up from germline, CDR1 is MNHNY and CDR2 is SVGAGI (reference sequence). The CDR3 DNA sequence: TGTGCCAGCAGTTACCCCCAGGCCAGTGAGCAGTTCTTC. The encoded protein is CASSYPQASEQFF.

CDR3 DNA sequence: TGTGCCAGCAGCTTAGCTGGGAGAGGGAACCAAGAGACCCAGTACTTC. Translation gives CASSLAGRGNQETQYF. The rearrangement uses TRBV7-2 and TRBJ2-5; a weak D match, TRBD2 (5 bases). The V and J ends lost 0 bases and 0 bases respectively, with 11 bases between them. Germline V gives CDR1 SGHTA, CDR2 FQGNSA. The CDR3 extends over 16 amino acids.

This chain connects TRBV12-3 or TRBV12-4 to TRBJ2-3; perhaps TRBD1 as D (6 bases). This CDR3 contains 12 residues. The germline V and J ends were trimmed by 5 bases and 11 bases, with 14 bases remaining between them. CDR3 nucleotide sequence: TGTGCCAGCAGTCAAGGTCCGGGACAGCAGTATTTT. Protein sequence: CASSQGPGQQYF.